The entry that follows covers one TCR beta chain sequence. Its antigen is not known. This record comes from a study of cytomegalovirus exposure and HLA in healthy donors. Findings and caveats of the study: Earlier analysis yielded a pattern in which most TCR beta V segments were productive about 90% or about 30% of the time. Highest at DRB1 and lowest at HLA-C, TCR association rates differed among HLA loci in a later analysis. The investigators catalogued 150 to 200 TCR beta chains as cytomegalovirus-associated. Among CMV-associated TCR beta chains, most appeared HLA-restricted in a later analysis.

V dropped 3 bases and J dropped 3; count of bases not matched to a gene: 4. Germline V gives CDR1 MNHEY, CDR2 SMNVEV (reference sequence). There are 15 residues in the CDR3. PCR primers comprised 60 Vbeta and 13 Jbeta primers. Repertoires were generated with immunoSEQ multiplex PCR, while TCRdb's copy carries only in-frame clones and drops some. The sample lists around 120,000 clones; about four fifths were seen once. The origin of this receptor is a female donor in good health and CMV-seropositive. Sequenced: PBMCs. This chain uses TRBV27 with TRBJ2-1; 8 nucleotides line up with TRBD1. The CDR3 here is CASSLRTGFYNEQFF. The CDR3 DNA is TGTGCCAGCAGTTTGCGGACAGGGTTCTACAATGAGCAGTTCTTC.